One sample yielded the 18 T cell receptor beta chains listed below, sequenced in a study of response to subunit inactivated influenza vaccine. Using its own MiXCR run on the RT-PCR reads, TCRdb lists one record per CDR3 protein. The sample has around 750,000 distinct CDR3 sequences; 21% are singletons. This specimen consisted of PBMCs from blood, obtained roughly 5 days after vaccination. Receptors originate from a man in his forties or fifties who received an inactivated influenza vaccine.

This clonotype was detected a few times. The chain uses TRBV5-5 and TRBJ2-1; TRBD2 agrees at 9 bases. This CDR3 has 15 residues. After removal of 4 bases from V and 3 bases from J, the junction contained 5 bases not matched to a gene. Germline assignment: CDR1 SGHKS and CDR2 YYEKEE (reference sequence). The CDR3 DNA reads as TGTGCCAGCAGCGAGCTAGCGGGGAACTACAATGAGCAGTTCTTC. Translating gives CASSELAGNYNEQFF.

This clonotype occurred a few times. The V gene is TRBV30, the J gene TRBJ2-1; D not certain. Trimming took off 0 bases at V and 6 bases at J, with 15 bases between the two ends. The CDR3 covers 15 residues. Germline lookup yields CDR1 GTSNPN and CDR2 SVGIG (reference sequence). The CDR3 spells CAWSVLKGKGNEQFF. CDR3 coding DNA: TGTGCCTGGAGTGTACTGAAGGGAAAGGGCAATGAGCAGTTCTTC.

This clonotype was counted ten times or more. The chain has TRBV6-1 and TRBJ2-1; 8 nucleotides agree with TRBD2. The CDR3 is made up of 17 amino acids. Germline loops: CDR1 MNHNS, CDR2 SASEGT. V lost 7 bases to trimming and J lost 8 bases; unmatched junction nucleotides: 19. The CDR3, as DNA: TGTGCCAGCACCCACTCCGGATCAGGGCTAGCGGGCGATGAGCAGTTCTTC. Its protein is CASTHSGSGLAGDEQFF.

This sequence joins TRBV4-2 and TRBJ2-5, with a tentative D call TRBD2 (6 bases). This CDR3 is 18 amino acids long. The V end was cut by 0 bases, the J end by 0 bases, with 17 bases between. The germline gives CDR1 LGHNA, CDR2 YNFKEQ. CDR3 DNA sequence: TGTGCCAGCAGCCAAGAGGCGGAGGGAGGACCGAACCAAGAGACCCAGTACTTC. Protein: CASSQEAEGGPNQETQYF.

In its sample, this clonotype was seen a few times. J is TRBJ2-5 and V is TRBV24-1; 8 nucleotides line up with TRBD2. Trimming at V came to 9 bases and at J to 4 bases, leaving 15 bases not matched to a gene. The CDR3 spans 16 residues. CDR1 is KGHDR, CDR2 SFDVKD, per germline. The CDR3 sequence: CATPSGSGLRGETQYF. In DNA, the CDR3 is TGTGCCACCCCCAGCGGGAGTGGGTTGCGGGGAGAGACCCAGTACTTC.

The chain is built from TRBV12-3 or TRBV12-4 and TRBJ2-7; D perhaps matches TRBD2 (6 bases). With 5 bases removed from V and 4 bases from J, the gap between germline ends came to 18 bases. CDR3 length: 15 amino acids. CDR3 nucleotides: TGTGCCAGCAGTGTAGAAGCGGGTCAGACTTACGAGCAGTACTTC. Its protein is CASSVEAGQTYEQYF.

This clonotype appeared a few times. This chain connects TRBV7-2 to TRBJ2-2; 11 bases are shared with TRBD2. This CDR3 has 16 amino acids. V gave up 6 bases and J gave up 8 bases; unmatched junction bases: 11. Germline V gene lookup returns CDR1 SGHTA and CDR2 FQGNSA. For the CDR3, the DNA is TGTGCCAGCAGGTCGACTAGCGGGATTCGGGCAGGGGAGCTGTTTTTT. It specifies CASRSTSGIRAGELFF. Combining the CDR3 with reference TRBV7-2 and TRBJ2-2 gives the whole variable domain GAGVSQSPSNKVTEKGKDVELRCDPISGHTALYWYRQSLGQGLEFLIYFQGNSAPDKSGLPSDRFSAERTGGSVSTLTIQRTQQEDSAVYLCASRSTSGIRAGELFFGEGSRLTVL.

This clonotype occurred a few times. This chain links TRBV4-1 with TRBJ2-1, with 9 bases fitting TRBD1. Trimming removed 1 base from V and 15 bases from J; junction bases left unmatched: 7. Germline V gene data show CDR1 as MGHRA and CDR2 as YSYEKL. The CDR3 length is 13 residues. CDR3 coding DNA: TGCGCCAGCAGCCAAGGTGACTGGGACAGGGTGTTCTTC. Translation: CASSQGDWDRVFF.

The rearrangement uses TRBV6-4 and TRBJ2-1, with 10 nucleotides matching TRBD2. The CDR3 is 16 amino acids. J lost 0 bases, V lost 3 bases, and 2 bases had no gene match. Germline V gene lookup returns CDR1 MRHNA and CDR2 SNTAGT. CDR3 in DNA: TGTGCCAGCAGTGAACTAGCGGGGATCTCCTACAATGAGCAGTTCTTC. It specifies CASSELAGISYNEQFF.

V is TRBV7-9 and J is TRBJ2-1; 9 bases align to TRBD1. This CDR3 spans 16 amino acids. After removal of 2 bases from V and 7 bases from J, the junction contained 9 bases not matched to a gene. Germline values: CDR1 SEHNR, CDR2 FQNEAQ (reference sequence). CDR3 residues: CASSLIRTGVRNEQFF. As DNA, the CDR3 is TGTGCCAGCAGCTTAATCAGGACAGGGGTTCGGAATGAGCAGTTCTTC.

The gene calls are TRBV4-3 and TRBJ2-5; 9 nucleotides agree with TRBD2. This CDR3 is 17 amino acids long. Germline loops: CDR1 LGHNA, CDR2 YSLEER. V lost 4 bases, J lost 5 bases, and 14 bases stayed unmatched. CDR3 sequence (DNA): TGCGCCAGCAGCCGACAAGGCGGCCTAGCGGGAAAGGAGACCCAGTACTTC. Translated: CASSRQGGLAGKETQYF.

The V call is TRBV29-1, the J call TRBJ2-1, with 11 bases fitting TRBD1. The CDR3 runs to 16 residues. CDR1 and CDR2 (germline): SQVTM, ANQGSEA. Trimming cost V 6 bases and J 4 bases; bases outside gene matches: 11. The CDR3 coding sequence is TGCAGCGTGGCAGGGGGAGGGGACAGGGGGTACAATGAGCAGTTCTTC. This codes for CSVAGGGDRGYNEQFF.

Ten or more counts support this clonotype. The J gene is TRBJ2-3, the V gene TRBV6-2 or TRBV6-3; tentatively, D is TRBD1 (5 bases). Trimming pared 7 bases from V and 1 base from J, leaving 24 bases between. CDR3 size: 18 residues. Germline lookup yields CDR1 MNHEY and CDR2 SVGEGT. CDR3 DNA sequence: TGTGCCAGCAACTACCAGGGTTTTGGGGTAACTGGCACAGATACGCAGTATTTT. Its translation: CASNYQGFGVTGTDTQYF.

This chain's CDR3 is CSARVPQGGTEAFF. For the CDR3, the DNA is TGCAGTGCTAGAGTCCCACAGGGGGGCACTGAAGCTTTCTTT. The chain uses TRBV20-1 and TRBJ1-1, with TRBD1 matching over 8 bases. Germline loops: CDR1 DFQATT, CDR2 SNEGSKA (reference sequence). V gave up 1 base and J gave up 4 bases; unmatched junction bases: 5. The CDR3 has 14 residues.

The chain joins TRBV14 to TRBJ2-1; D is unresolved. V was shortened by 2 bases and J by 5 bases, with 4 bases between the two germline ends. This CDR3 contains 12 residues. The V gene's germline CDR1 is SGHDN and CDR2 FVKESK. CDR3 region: CASSQLDNEQFF. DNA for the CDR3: TGTGCCAGCAGCCAACTAGACAATGAGCAGTTCTTC.

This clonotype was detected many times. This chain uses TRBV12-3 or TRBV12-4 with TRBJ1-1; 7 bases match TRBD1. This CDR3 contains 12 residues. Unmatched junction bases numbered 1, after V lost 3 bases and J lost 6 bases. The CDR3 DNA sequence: TGTGCCAGCAGTTTGACAGGGTCTGAAGCTTTCTTT. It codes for CASSLTGSEAFF.

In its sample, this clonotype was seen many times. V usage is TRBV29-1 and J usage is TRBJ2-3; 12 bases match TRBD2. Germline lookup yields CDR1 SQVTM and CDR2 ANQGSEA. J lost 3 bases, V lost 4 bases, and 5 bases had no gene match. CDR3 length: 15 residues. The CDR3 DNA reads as TGCAGCGTTGCGACTAGCGGGAGTTATACAGATACGCAGTATTTT. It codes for CSVATSGSYTDTQYF.

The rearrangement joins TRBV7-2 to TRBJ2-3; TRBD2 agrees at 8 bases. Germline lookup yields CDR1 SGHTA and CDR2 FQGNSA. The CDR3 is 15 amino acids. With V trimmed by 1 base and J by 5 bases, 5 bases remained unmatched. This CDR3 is CASSLGGAGGDTQYF. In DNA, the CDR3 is TGTGCCAGCAGCTTAGGAGGGGCGGGGGGAGATACGCAGTATTTT.